The subject of this entry is one T cell receptor beta chain. The CDR3 is made up of 17 amino acids. Germline V gives CDR1 ENHRY, CDR2 SYGVKD. Trimming stripped 5 bases from V and 2 bases from J, with 19 bases between. Authors' data handling: Nucleated cell counts were estimated from reference gene primer amplification. TCRdb's copy holds only in-frame clones and misses some; the assay was immunoSEQ multiplex PCR. V, J and clone size derive from that table, while D and trimming were established from the DNA sequence. The table includes a few hundred thousand clones, approximately 87% detected once. This specimen belongs to a study of blood T cell repertoires in COVID-19. The overall study: From T cells, B-cell-depleted T cells, or PBMCs came the material, which was cDNA or gDNA.

Cohort placement rested on clinical history that participants reported themselves. This chain uses TRBV10-3 with TRBJ1-3; perhaps TRBD1 as D (6 bases). The material sequenced was PBMCs or T cells enriched from blood (not recorded which). The TCR was taken from a woman between 45 and 60 years old who had recovered from COVID-19. The CDR3 is CAISLDRITRAGNTIYF. For the CDR3, the DNA is TGTGCCATCAGTCTGGACAGAATAACAAGGGCTGGAAACACCATATATTTT.